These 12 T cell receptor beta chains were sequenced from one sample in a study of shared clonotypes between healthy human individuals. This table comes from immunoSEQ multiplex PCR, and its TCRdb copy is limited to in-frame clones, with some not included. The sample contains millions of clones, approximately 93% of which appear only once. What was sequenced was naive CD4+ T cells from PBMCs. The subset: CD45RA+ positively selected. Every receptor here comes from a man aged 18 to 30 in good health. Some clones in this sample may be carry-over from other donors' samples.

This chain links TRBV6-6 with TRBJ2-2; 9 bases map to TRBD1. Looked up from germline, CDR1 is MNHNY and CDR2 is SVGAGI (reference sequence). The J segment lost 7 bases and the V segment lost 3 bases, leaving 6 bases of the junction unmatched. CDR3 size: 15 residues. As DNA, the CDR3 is TGTGCCAGCAGTTATATACAGGGGGCTCTCGGGGAGCTGTTTTTT. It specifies CASSYIQGALGELFF.

CDR3 in amino acids: CASSFGSSPLHF. The CDR3 DNA reads TGTGCCAGCAGCTTCGGGTCGTCACCCCTCCACTTT. J is TRBJ1-6 and V is TRBV7-9; D is undetermined. The CDR3 spans 12 residues. Trimming shortened V by 3 bases and J by 10 bases, and 7 bases separated the two germline ends. CDR1 SEHNR and CDR2 FQNEAQ come from the germline V gene (reference sequence).

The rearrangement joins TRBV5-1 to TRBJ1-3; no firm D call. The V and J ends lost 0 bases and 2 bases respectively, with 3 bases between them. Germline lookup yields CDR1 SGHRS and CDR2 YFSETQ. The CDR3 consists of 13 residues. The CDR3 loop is CASSLAPGNTIYF. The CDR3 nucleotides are TGCGCCAGCAGCTTGGCCCCTGGAAACACCATATATTTT.

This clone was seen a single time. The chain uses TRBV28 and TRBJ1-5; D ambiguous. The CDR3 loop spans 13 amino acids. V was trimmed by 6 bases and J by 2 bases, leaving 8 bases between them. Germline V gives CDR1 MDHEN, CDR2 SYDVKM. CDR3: CASSPPGNQPQHF. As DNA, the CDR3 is TGTGCCAGCAGCCCCCCCGGCAATCAGCCCCAGCATTTT.

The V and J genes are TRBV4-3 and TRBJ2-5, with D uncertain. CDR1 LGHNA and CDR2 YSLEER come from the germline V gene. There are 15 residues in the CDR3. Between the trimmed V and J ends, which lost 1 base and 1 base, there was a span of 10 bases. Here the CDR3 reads CASSQAPPPQETQYF. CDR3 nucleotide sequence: TGCGCCAGCAGCCAAGCCCCACCTCCCCAAGAGACCCAGTACTTC.

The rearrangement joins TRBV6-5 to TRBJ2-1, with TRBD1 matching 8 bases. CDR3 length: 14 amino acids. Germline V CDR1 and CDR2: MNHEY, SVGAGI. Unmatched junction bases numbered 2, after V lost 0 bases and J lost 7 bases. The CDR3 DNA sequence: TGTGCCAGCAGTTACTCGTGGACAGGGAATGAGCAGTTCTTC. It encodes CASSYSWTGNEQFF.

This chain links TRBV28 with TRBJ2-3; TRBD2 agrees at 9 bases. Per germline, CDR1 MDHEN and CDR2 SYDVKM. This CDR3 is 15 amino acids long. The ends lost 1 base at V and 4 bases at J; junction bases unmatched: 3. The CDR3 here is CASSLLLAGSDTQYF. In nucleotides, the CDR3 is TGTGCCAGCAGTTTATTACTAGCGGGCTCAGATACGCAGTATTTT.

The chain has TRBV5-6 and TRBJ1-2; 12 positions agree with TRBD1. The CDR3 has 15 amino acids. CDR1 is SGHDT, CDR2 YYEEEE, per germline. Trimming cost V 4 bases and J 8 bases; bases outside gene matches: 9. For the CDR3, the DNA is TGTGCCAGCAGCATCTGGGACAGGGGGCTGAGGGGCTACACCTTC. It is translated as CASSIWDRGLRGYTF.

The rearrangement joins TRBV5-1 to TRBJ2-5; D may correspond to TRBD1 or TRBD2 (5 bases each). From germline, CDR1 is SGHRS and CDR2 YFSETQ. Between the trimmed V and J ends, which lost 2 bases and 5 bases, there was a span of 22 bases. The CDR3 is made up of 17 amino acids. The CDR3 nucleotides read TGCGCCAGCAGCTTTCTTTCGGGCCGCGATGAGGGGGAGACCCAGTACTTC. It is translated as CASSFLSGRDEGETQYF.

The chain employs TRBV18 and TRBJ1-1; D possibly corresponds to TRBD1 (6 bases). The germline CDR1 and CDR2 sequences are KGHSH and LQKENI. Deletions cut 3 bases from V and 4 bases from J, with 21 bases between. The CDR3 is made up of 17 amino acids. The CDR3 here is CASSPVGQTLRGTEAFF. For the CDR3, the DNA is TGTGCCAGCTCACCGGTCGGACAGACTCTGCGGGGCACTGAAGCTTTCTTT.

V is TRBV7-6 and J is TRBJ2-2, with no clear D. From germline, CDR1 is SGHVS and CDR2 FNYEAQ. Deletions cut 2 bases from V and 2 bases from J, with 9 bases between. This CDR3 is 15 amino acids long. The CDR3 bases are TGTGCCAGCAGCTTAACAGTCAGCAACACCGGGGAGCTGTTTTTT. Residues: CASSLTVSNTGELFF.

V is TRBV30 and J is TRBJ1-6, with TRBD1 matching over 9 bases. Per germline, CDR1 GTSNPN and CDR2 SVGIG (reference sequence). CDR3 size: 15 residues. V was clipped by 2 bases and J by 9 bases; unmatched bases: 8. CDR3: CAWSNRDRDASPLHF. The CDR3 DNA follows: TGTGCCTGGAGTAACCGGGACAGGGATGCTTCACCCCTCCACTTT.